A few counts support the clone carrying this TCR beta chain. Its antigen remains unidentified. The record originates from a study of T-cell memory formation after mild COVID-19. 5'RACE, which relied on constant-segment primers, yielded TCR alpha and TCR beta cDNA libraries carrying sample barcodes and UMIs. TCRdb re-analysed the 5' RACE reads in MiXCR, keeping a single row per CDR3 protein. This repertoire shows about 100,000 distinct CDR3 sequences, roughly a sixth found once; its top ten account for roughly 5.5%. Study-wide points: Some SARS-CoV-2-responding clones were already detected in memory before infection.

This TCR was sampled from a man younger than 30 who had mild COVID-19 (a few samples of this study predate the infection). Cell type and time point are not known. The sequenced material came from PBMCs or a T cell subset sorted from them (not recorded which).

The CDR3 DNA is TGTGCCACGCAACTAGCGGGGGACTCTACAGATACGCAGTATTTT. This codes for CATQLAGDSTDTQYF. The genes are TRBV6-2 or TRBV6-3 and TRBJ2-3; 11 bases match TRBD2. Germline CDR1 is MNHEY and CDR2 is SVGEGT. This CDR3 has 15 amino acids. V was pared by 10 bases and J by 3 bases, with 9 bases of the junction left unmatched.